The 24 T cell receptor beta chains in this list originate from one sample, sequenced in a study of blood T cell repertoires in COVID-19. Profiled with immunoSEQ multiplex PCR; TCRdb holds only in-frame clones, not every one. The table has roughly 200,000 clones, about 91% seen once; the top ten hold 10%. Sequencing input: PBMCs or T cells enriched from blood (not recorded which). These receptors originate from a man between 18 and 29 years old with acute COVID-19.

This sequence joins TRBV30 and TRBJ2-7, with 7 bases aligning to TRBD1. The V and J ends lost 2 bases and 2 bases, in that order; junction bases with no gene match: 12. Per the germline V gene, CDR1 is GTSNPN and CDR2 is SVGIG (reference sequence). The CDR3 has 16 residues. The CDR3 sequence is CAWSFTDRARPYEQYF. The DNA of the CDR3 is TGTGCCTGGAGTTTCACTGACAGGGCTCGGCCCTACGAGCAGTACTTC.

A few counts support this clone. The V and J genes are TRBV27 and TRBJ1-5; D might be TRBD1 (5 bases). CDR1 and CDR2 (germline): MNHEY, SMNVEV (reference sequence). The length of the CDR3 is 16 residues. Trimming took off 2 bases at V and 1 base at J, with 12 bases between the two ends. The CDR3 loop is CASSLSSGLSNQPQHF. CDR3 nucleotides: TGTGCCAGCAGTTTAAGTTCAGGGCTGAGCAATCAGCCCCAGCATTTT.

The J gene is TRBJ2-7, the V gene TRBV28, with 9 bases matching TRBD1. The germline V gene has CDR1 MDHEN and CDR2 SYDVKM. The CDR3 spans 16 residues. V lost 5 bases and J lost 6; bases outside the gene matches: 14. This chain's CDR3 is CASSLISRDRAIEQYF. The CDR3 bases are TGTGCCAGCAGTCTGATTAGCCGGGACAGGGCTATCGAGCAGTACTTC.

The chain recombines TRBV6-5 with TRBJ2-7; TRBD2 matches at 15 bases. The CDR3 consists of 14 residues. With V trimmed by 4 bases and J by 7 bases, 2 bases remained unmatched. Germline V gene sequence: CDR1 MNHEY, CDR2 SVGAGI. CDR3 residues: CASSWTSGRGEQYF. CDR3 DNA sequence: TGTGCCAGCAGTTGGACTAGCGGGAGGGGGGAGCAGTACTTC.

This chain uses TRBV28 with TRBJ2-1, with D maybe TRBD2 (6 bases). The CDR3 is made up of 15 amino acids. V lost 4 bases, J lost 2 bases, and 12 bases lay in between. The germline V gene encodes CDR1 MDHEN and CDR2 SYDVKM. The CDR3 region has the DNA TGTGCCAGCAGTTATCGGGAGAGACCCTACAATGAGCAGTTCTTC. Protein product: CASSYRERPYNEQFF.

The chain is built from TRBV6-5 and TRBJ2-7; tentatively, D is TRBD1 (6 bases). Germline V gene sequence: CDR1 MNHEY, CDR2 SVGAGI. This CDR3 contains 15 residues. V was cut by 2 bases and J by 2 bases, with 13 bases left in between. The CDR3 sequence: CASSYGEQGTYEQYF. CDR3 DNA sequence: TGTGCCAGCAGTTACGGAGAACAGGGTACCTACGAGCAGTACTTC.

The chain combines TRBV2 with TRBJ2-5; 7 bases fit TRBD1. Trimming removed 5 bases from V and 1 base from J; junction bases left unmatched: 10. Looked up from germline, CDR1 is SNHLY and CDR2 is FYNNEI. The CDR3 totals 16 residues. CDR3 DNA: TGTGCCAGCAGTCCCCGCCGGGACAGAGTCCAAGAGACCCAGTACTTC. It encodes CASSPRRDRVQETQYF.

The rearrangement joins TRBV13 to TRBJ1-3; D is ambiguous. The germline CDR1 and CDR2 sequences are PRHDT and FYEKMQ (reference sequence). The CDR3 contains 12 residues. V was cut by 5 bases and J by 4 bases, with 6 bases left in between. The DNA for the CDR3 is TGTGCCAGCAGCAAAGAGGGAAACACCATATATTTT. Protein product: CASSKEGNTIYF.

The V call is TRBV4-3, the J call TRBJ2-2; 7 bases match TRBD1. The trim removed 4 bases at V and 6 bases at J, leaving 5 bases unmatched. The germline CDR1 and CDR2 sequences are LGHNA and YSLEER. There are 14 residues in the CDR3. The CDR3, as DNA: TGCGCCAGCAGCCCGACAGGGTGGGCCGGGGAGCTGTTTTTT. It encodes CASSPTGWAGELFF.

V usage is TRBV27 and J usage is TRBJ1-2; 7 bases align to TRBD1. The V and J ends lost 10 bases and 8 bases, in that order; junction bases with no gene match: 19. The CDR3 covers 15 residues. Looked up from germline, CDR1 is MNHEY and CDR2 is SMNVEV (reference sequence). CDR3 nucleotides: TGTGCCACTAGAGGACAGGATAGGCCTTATAGCGGCTACACCTTC. Translating gives CATRGQDRPYSGYTF.

The V call is TRBV29-1, the J call TRBJ2-5, with 9 bases fitting TRBD2. The CDR3 extends over 15 amino acids. CDR1 is SQVTM and CDR2 is ANQGSEA in the germline V gene. Trimming removed 7 bases from V and 2 bases from J; junction bases left unmatched: 11. The CDR3: CSARGGGRGQETQYF. Written as DNA, the CDR3 is TGCAGCGCCCGTGGAGGCGGGAGGGGGCAAGAGACCCAGTACTTC. The whole variable domain, filled in from reference TRBV29-1 and TRBJ2-5, reads SAVISQKPSRDICQRGTSLTIQCQVDSQVTMMFWYRQQPGQSLTLIATANQGSEATYESGFVIDKFPISRPNLTFSTLTVSNMSPEDSSIYLCSARGGGRGQETQYFGPGTRLLVL.

This clone was detected only a few times. V is TRBV7-9 and J is TRBJ2-2; D unresolved. V lost 7 bases to trimming and J lost 5 bases, with 14 bases between them. Looked up from germline, CDR1 is SEHNR and CDR2 is FQNEAQ (reference sequence). This CDR3 spans 14 amino acids. The CDR3 loop reads CASTSAAATGELFF. The CDR3 DNA reads TGTGCCAGCACCTCGGCCGCGGCGACCGGGGAGCTGTTTTTT.

The chain has TRBV9 and TRBJ2-1; TRBD2 matches at 9 bases. Germline lookup yields CDR1 SGDLS and CDR2 YYNGEE. V lost 4 bases to trimming and J lost 2 bases; unmatched junction nucleotides: 4. CDR3 length: 15 residues. CDR3 sequence reads: CASSSGLATYNEQFF. As DNA, the CDR3 is TGTGCCAGCAGCTCGGGACTAGCAACCTACAATGAGCAGTTCTTC.

The rearrangement links TRBV30 to TRBJ1-6; 8 bases match TRBD1. J gave up 13 bases and V 1 base, and 9 bases lay outside the gene matches. Germline lookup yields CDR1 GTSNPN and CDR2 SVGIG (reference sequence). CDR3 length equals 14 residues. CDR3 nucleotides: TGTGCCTGGAGTGGAGGGACAGGACAATCCCCCCTCCACTTT. Protein: CAWSGGTGQSPLHF. The variable domain in full, with the rest retrieved from reference TRBV30 and TRBJ1-6, is SQTIHQWPATLVQPVGSPLSLECTVEGTSNPNLYWYRQAAGRGLQLLFYSVGIGQISSEVPQNLSASRPQDRQFILSSKKLLLSDSGFYLCAWSGGTGQSPLHFGNGTRLTVT.

The gene calls are TRBV4-1 and TRBJ2-1, with TRBD2 matching 7 bases. Germline V gene lookup returns CDR1 MGHRA and CDR2 YSYEKL. Trimming removed 1 base from V and 7 bases from J; junction bases left unmatched: 16. The length of the CDR3 is 18 residues. Here the CDR3 DNA reads TGCGCCAGCAGCCAAGGCCGTGTCGTTAGCGGGCCGAAAAATGAGCAGTTCTTC. It is translated as CASSQGRVVSGPKNEQFF.

This chain joins TRBV30 and TRBJ1-5; D unclear. The ends were cut back, 4 bases at V and 5 bases at J, with 3 bases in the middle. CDR1 GTSNPN and CDR2 SVGIG come from the germline V gene (reference sequence). This CDR3 comprises 10 residues. CDR3 nucleotide sequence: TGTGCCTGGACAGATCAGCCCCAGCATTTT. Protein product: CAWTDQPQHF.

The chain is built from TRBV4-1 and TRBJ2-1; 7 bases line up with TRBD1. With V trimmed by 2 bases and J by 5 bases, 3 bases remained unmatched. The CDR3 covers 14 residues. Per the germline V gene, CDR1 is MGHRA and CDR2 is YSYEKL. DNA of the CDR3: TGCGCCAGCAGCCAACGGGACAGTGACAATGAGCAGTTCTTC. Residues: CASSQRDSDNEQFF.

This rearrangement joins TRBV29-1 to TRBJ2-1, with TRBD2 identical over 9 bases. With V trimmed by 4 bases and J by 6 bases, 10 bases remained unmatched. The CDR3 is 15 amino acids. In germline, CDR1 is SQVTM, CDR2 ANQGSEA. The CDR3 region has the DNA TGCAGCGTTGCAAGGCGGCTAGCGGGGACCAATGAGCAGTTCTTC. It encodes CSVARRLAGTNEQFF.

The chain carries TRBV25-1 and TRBJ2-1; the D gene is possibly TRBD1 (5 bases). Germline loops: CDR1 MGHDK, CDR2 SYGVNS. The CDR3 is 14 amino acids. With 6 bases removed from V and 8 bases from J, the gap between germline ends came to 17 bases. The CDR3 nucleotides read TGTGCCAGCAGACGGGTCGAACTCAGGGATGAGCAGTTCTTC. Translated, it gives CASRRVELRDEQFF.

The CDR3 DNA reads as TGCGCCAGCAGGCCACAGGGGATGAACACTGAAGCTTTCTTT. Translating it yields CASRPQGMNTEAFF. The chain combines TRBV5-1 with TRBJ1-1; 7 positions match TRBD1. The CDR3 is made up of 14 amino acids. V lost 5 bases, J lost 0 bases, and 4 bases stayed unmatched. Germline CDR1 SGHRS, CDR2 YFSETQ.

The rearrangement joins TRBV28 to TRBJ1-1; D is perhaps TRBD1 (6 bases). Trimming shortened V by 7 bases and J by 4 bases, and 10 bases separated the two germline ends. The CDR3 sequence is 12 residues long. Germline V gene lookup returns CDR1 MDHEN and CDR2 SYDVKM. CDR3 in DNA: TGTGCCAGCACCTTGACAGGCACTGAAGCTTTCTTT. It codes for CASTLTGTEAFF.

The V gene is TRBV2, the J gene TRBJ1-1; D might be TRBD1 (6 bases). The CDR3 runs to 17 residues. Germline CDR1 is SNHLY and CDR2 is FYNNEI. Trimming left V 1 base short and J 3 bases short, with 18 bases between. The CDR3 nucleotides read TGTGCCAGCAGTGAAGGGGGGCAGGGACGCGCGGACACTGAAGCTTTCTTT. It encodes CASSEGGQGRADTEAFF.

The rearrangement links TRBV3-1 (or the pseudogene TRBV3-2) to TRBJ2-1; the match to TRBD1 covers 8 bases. V was clipped by 4 bases and J by 3 bases; unmatched bases: 5. Germline loops: CDR1 LGHDT, CDR2 YNNKEL (reference sequence). The CDR3 length is 15 residues. CDR3: CASSPTGGYYNEQFF. CDR3 bases: TGTGCCAGCAGCCCCACAGGGGGTTACTACAATGAGCAGTTCTTC.

The chain uses TRBV5-1 and TRBJ2-1; no clear D gene. The V end lost 5 bases, the J end lost 0 bases, and 12 bases lay between the germline ends. Germline V gene sequence: CDR1 SGHRS, CDR2 YFSETQ. CDR3 length equals 15 residues. The CDR3 reads CASRVESVSYNEQFF. In DNA form, the CDR3 reads TGCGCCAGCAGGGTAGAATCGGTCTCCTACAATGAGCAGTTCTTC.